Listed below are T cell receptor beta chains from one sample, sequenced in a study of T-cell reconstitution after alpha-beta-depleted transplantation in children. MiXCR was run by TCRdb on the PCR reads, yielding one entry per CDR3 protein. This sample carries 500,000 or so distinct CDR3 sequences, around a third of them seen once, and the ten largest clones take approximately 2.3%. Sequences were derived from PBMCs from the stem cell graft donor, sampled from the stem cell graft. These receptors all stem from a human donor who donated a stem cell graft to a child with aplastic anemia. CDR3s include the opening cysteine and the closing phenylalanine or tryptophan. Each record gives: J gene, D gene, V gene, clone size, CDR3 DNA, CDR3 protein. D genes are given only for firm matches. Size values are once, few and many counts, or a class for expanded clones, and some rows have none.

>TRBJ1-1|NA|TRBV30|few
TGTGCCTGGACTAGACAGGTTCCGAACACTGAAGCTTTCTTT
CAWTRQVPNTEAFF
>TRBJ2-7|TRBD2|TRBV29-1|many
TGCAGCACACGGGAAGCGGGAACCACCTACGAGCAGTACTTC
CSTREAGTTYEQYF
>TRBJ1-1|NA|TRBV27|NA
TGTGCCAGCAGTGCAAACAGGGCCATGAACACTGAAGCTTTCTTT
CASSANRAMNTEAFF
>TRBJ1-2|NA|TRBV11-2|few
TGTGCCAGCAGCTTAGATTCCATTAACTATGGCTACACCTTC
CASSLDSINYGYTF
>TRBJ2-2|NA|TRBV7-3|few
TGTGCCAGCAGCTTAGGTCCCGACAGCAAGAACACCGGGGAGCTGTTTTTT
CASSLGPDSKNTGELFF
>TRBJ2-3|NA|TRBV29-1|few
TGCAGCGTTGACCGGGAAAGCACAGATACGCAGTATTTT
CSVDRESTDTQYF
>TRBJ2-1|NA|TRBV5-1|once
TGCGCCAGCAGCTTGGGCAGGATGGCTGAGCAGTTCTTC
CASSLGRMAEQFF
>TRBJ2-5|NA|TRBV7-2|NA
TGTGCCGCAGGGGCGGGGGAGACCCAGTACTTC
CAAGAGETQYF
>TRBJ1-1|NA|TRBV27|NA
TGTGCCAGCAGTTTAGGGGGAGAGAGTGAAGCTTTCTTT
CASSLGGESEAFF
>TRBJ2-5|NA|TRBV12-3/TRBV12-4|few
TGTGCCAGCAGTCGGGACTCCCAAAGGGAGACCCAGTACTTC
CASSRDSQRETQYF
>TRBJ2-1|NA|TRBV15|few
TGTGCCACCAGCCGCCTACTCGGTTCTGGTGGTAATGAGCAGTTCTTC
CATSRLLGSGGNEQFF
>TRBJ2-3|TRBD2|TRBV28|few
TGTGCCAGCAGTTTTGGGCTAGCGGGCACAGATACGCAGTATTTT
CASSFGLAGTDTQYF
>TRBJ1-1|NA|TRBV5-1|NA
TGCGCCAGCAGCTCACAGGGTAGTCTGACTGAAGCTTTCTTT
CASSSQGSLTEAFF
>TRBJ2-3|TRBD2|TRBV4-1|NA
TGCGCCAGCAGCACGGGACTAGCGATTACAGATACGCAGTATTTT
CASSTGLAITDTQYF
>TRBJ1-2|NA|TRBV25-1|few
TGTGCCAGCAGTGAAGGGACGGCGGTCGACTATGGCTACACCTTC
CASSEGTAVDYGYTF
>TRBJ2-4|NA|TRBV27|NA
TGTGCCAGCAGTTTGTTGGAGTCTGGCAAAAACATTCAGTACTTC
CASSLLESGKNIQYF
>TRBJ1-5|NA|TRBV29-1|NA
TGCAGCGTTGGTGGGGGCTCGGGCAATCAGCCCCAGCATTTT
CSVGGGSGNQPQHF
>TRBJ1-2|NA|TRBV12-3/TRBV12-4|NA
TGTGCCAGCAGCCCCGGGATCCTCGGCTACACCTTC
CASSPGILGYTF
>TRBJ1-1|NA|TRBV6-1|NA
TGTGCCAGCACCCCAAATGACGGCACTGAAGCTTTCTTT
CASTPNDGTEAFF
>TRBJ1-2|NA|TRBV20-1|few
TGCAGTGCTAGTCATCTTGGGGATGGCTACACCTTC
CSASHLGDGYTF
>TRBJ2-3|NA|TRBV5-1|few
TGCGCCAGCAGCTGGACGCCTGGGACAGATACGCAGTATTTT
CASSWTPGTDTQYF
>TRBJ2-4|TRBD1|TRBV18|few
TGTGCCAGCTCACCACAGACAGGGAGAAACATTCAGTACTTC
CASSPQTGRNIQYF
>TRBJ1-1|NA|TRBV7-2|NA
TGTGCCAGCAGCTTAGAGGGGCGTGAAGCTTTCTTT
CASSLEGREAFF
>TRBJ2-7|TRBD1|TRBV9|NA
TGTGCCAGCAGCGTAGATGGGACAGGGGGCCACGAGCAGTACTTC
CASSVDGTGGHEQYF
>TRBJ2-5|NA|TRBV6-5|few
TGTGCCAGCAGTTACTCCCCAGTTTCGGGCCAAGAGACCCAGTACTTC
CASSYSPVSGQETQYF
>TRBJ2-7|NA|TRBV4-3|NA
TGCGCCAGCAGCCAGCTCCAGCTGGGGAACTACGAGCAGTACTTC
CASSQLQLGNYEQYF
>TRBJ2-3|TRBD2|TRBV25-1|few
TGTGCCAGCAGCGAAAGCCCCCGCGTAGCGGGAGGGAGCACAGATACGCAGTATTTT
CASSESPRVAGGSTDTQYF
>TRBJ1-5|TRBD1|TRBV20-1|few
TGCAGTGCAACGGGACAGGGGGTATCGAGCAATCAGCCCCAGCATTTT
CSATGQGVSSNQPQHF
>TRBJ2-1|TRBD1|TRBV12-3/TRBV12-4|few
TGTGCCAGCAGTGATCCGGGACAGGGTCACAATGAGCAGTTCTTC
CASSDPGQGHNEQFF
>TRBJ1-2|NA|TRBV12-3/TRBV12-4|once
TGTGCCAGCAGTTTAGTTCCTGGGTGGGCCTATGGCTACACCTTC
CASSLVPGWAYGYTF